The sequence of this TCR beta chain was determined in a study of regulatory T cells in long-lasting Graves disease. Through Arm-PCR of CDR3 regions and iRepertoire HTBI primers, TCR beta libraries were built. TCRdb called the multiplex PCR reads again in MiXCR, with one record for every CDR3 protein. Of 350,000 to 450,000 distinct CDR3 sequences in the sample, roughly 23% were seen once. The CDR3 totals 13 residues. CDR1 SGHRS and CDR2 YFSETQ come from the germline V gene. J gave up 2 bases and V 3 bases, and 2 bases lay outside the gene matches. Stated time point: persistent/refractory GD, antithyroid drugs over 5 years with positive TRAb. Isolated PBMC RNA provided the starting material for the TCR library. This clonotype was recorded a few times.

V is TRBV5-1 and J is TRBJ2-7, with 7 bases identical to TRBD2. This material consisted of peripheral blood mononuclear cells (PBMCs), taken when the disease was refractory, from a patient treated with antithyroid drugs. The receptor was derived from a middle-aged woman with Graves disease. The CDR3 coding sequence is TGCGCCAGCAGCTCCCGGGAGGCCTACGAGCAGTACTTC. It specifies CASSSREAYEQYF.